The source of this T cell receptor (beta chain) is a study of shared clonotypes between healthy human individuals. The naive CD8 fraction comprised CD45RO-negative cells positively selected for CCR7 and excluded terminally differentiated effector memory CD45RA+ cells. The CDR3 spans 12 residues. Trimming took off 2 bases at V and 7 bases at J, with 5 bases between the two ends. Germline V CDR1 and CDR2: SEHNR, FQNEAQ (reference sequence). The repertoire was sequenced with immunoSEQ multiplex PCR; TCRdb's copy has only in-frame clones and lacks some. The sample yields almost 700,000 clones, roughly nine tenths seen once.

This TCR was recovered from a man aged 25 to 45 in good health. Sample: naive CD8+ T cells sorted from blood. This chain connects TRBV7-9 to TRBJ1-4; D gene ambiguous. Here the CDR3 DNA reads TGTGCCAGCAGCTTATCTGCTGAAAAACTGTTTTTT. Residues: CASSLSAEKLFF.